This T cell receptor (beta chain) is drawn from a study of blood T cell repertoires in COVID-19. In the authors' workflow: Estimation of nucleated cell counts was performed using reference gene primer amplification. Assay: immunoSEQ multiplex PCR; the TCRdb copy retains only in-frame clones and omits some. V, J and clone size were drawn from that table, and D and trimming were deduced from the DNA. This table has 150,000 to 200,000 clones, approximately 87% appearing once. The sequencing sample was made of peripheral blood. The clonotype was recovered from an older woman with COVID-19, enrolled during active disease.

The CDR3 spells CASSYSGTSHGNEQFF. The CDR3 DNA is TGTGCCAGCAGTTACTCCGGGACTAGTCATGGGAATGAGCAGTTCTTC. The gene calls are TRBV6-5 and TRBJ2-1, with 8 bases aligning to TRBD2. CDR3 length: 16 amino acids. Losses at the gene ends were 0 bases for V and 7 bases for J; bases not matched to a gene: 8. Germline V lookup: CDR1 MNHEY, CDR2 SVGAGI.